One and the same sample provided the 23 T cell receptor beta chains below, sequenced in a study of cytomegalovirus exposure and HLA in healthy donors. The primer mix had 60 Vbeta and 13 Jbeta primers. The repertoire was sequenced with immunoSEQ multiplex PCR; TCRdb's copy has only in-frame clones and lacks some. The repertoire has around 100,000 clones, roughly 70% of them found once; the top ten carry approximately 9.4%. Sequencing was carried out using PBMCs. Source of these receptors: a man younger than 45 in good health and CMV-seropositive.

The J gene is TRBJ2-5, the V gene TRBV11-3; 9 bases match TRBD2. The trim removed 1 base at V and 2 bases at J, leaving 5 bases unmatched. CDR1 and CDR2 from the germline V gene are SGHNT and YENEEA. The length of the CDR3 is 16 residues. The CDR3 sequence is CASSLAAGGGQETQYF. The CDR3 nucleotides are TGTGCCAGCAGCTTAGCTGCGGGAGGGGGGCAAGAGACCCAGTACTTC.

The chain employs TRBV19 and TRBJ2-5, with 7 bases aligning to TRBD1. The V segment lost 0 bases and the J segment 4 bases; nucleotides outside the gene matches: 11. The CDR3 is 17 residues long. CDR1 is LNHDA and CDR2 is SQIVND in the germline V gene (reference sequence). The CDR3 protein is CASSIDYNPGGGETQYF. In nucleotides, the CDR3 is TGTGCCAGTAGTATAGATTACAATCCAGGGGGTGGAGAGACCCAGTACTTC.

J is TRBJ2-5 and V is TRBV5-4, with D hard to call. Trimming shortened V by 2 bases and J by 2 bases, and 4 bases separated the two germline ends. The length of the CDR3 is 12 residues. From germline, CDR1 is SGHNT and CDR2 YYREEE (reference sequence). This CDR3 reads CASSFPQETQYF. CDR3 DNA sequence: TGTGCCAGCAGCTTCCCTCAAGAGACCCAGTACTTC.

V usage is TRBV19 and J usage is TRBJ1-2, with D possibly being TRBD1 (6 bases). The germline V gene encodes CDR1 LNHDA and CDR2 SQIVND (reference sequence). This CDR3 is 12 amino acids long. The germline V and J ends were trimmed by 4 bases and 6 bases, with 9 bases remaining between them. CDR3 sequence (DNA): TGTGCCAGTAGTACGCGACAGGATGGCTACACCTTC. Translating it yields CASSTRQDGYTF. The whole variable domain, filled in from reference TRBV19 and TRBJ1-2, reads DGGITQSPKYLFRKEGQNVTLSCEQNLNHDAMYWYRQDPGQGLRLIYYSQIVNDFQKGDIAEGYSVSREKKESFPLTVTSAQKNPTAFYLCASSTRQDGYTFGSGTRLTVV.

CDR3: CASSWGDRGLRDNEQFF. The CDR3 region has the DNA TGCGCCAGCAGCTGGGGGGACAGGGGGTTAAGGGACAATGAGCAGTTCTTC. The chain combines TRBV5-1 with TRBJ2-1, with 11 positions matching TRBD1. Germline V CDR1 and CDR2: SGHRS, YFSETQ. Trimming cost V 3 bases and J 5 bases; bases outside gene matches: 10. CDR3 length: 17 amino acids.

The genes are TRBV5-6 and TRBJ1-1, with 7 bases that match TRBD1. Per germline, CDR1 SGHDT and CDR2 YYEEEE. The CDR3 sequence is 15 residues long. V lost 1 base to trimming and J lost 7 bases; unmatched junction nucleotides: 10. DNA of the CDR3: TGTGCCAGCAGCTTGAACCCAGGGGGAAACGGTGAAGCTTTCTTT. It specifies CASSLNPGGNGEAFF.

The chain combines TRBV12-5 with TRBJ2-1; possibly TRBD1 for D (9 bases). The germline gives CDR1 LGHNT, CDR2 FRNRAP. V lost 4 bases to trimming and J lost 6 bases, with 19 bases between them. This CDR3 has 16 residues. The CDR3 region is CASGSKQGAGGNEQFF. The CDR3 coding sequence is TGTGCTAGTGGTTCCAAACAGGGGGCGGGGGGCAATGAGCAGTTCTTC.

This chain joins TRBV11-1 and TRBJ2-3; D might be TRBD1 (6 bases). With 5 bases removed from V and 1 base from J, the gap between germline ends came to 10 bases. Per the germline V gene, CDR1 is SGHAT and CDR2 is FQDESV (reference sequence). This CDR3 region has 14 residues. CDR3 sequence: CASSTRQGTDTQYF. The CDR3 DNA reads TGTGCCAGCAGCACCCGACAGGGCACAGATACGCAGTATTTT. Combining the CDR3 with reference TRBV11-1 and TRBJ2-3 gives the whole variable domain EAEVAQSPRYKITEKSQAVAFWCDPISGHATLYWYRQILGQGPELLVQFQDESVVDDSQLPKDRFSAERLKGVDSTLKIQPAELGDSAMYLCASSTRQGTDTQYFGPGTRLTVL.

This clone was seen more than once but under ten times. The chain carries TRBV5-5 and TRBJ2-7, with 8 positions matching TRBD1. V lost 4 bases and J lost 6; bases outside the gene matches: 9. The CDR3 extends over 14 amino acids. In germline, CDR1 is SGHKS, CDR2 YYEKEE (reference sequence). For the CDR3, the DNA is TGTGCCAGCAGCCCGTTGGACAGGGTAAGCGAGCAGTACGTC. It specifies CASSPLDRVSEQYV.

A few counts support this clone. The V call is TRBV5-6, the J call TRBJ2-4; 8 bases align to TRBD1. The CDR3 contains 15 residues. Per germline, CDR1 SGHDT and CDR2 YYEEEE. J lost 2 bases, V lost 4 bases, and 5 bases had no gene match. Written as DNA, the CDR3 is TGTGCCAGCAGCCTACAGGGGGAATCCAAAAACATTCAGTACTTC. This translates into CASSLQGESKNIQYF.

The chain carries TRBV4-3 and TRBJ1-2; TRBD1 matches at 8 bases. The CDR3 spans 18 residues. The V gene's germline CDR1 is LGHNA and CDR2 YSLEER. The V segment lost 0 bases and the J segment 5 bases; nucleotides outside the gene matches: 14. This chain's CDR3 is CASSQDHLPDRVFYGYTF. Here the CDR3 DNA reads TGCGCCAGCAGCCAAGATCATCTTCCGGACAGGGTTTTTTATGGCTACACCTTC.

The V gene is TRBV27, the J gene TRBJ1-2; weak D call: TRBD1 (6 bases). CDR1 MNHEY and CDR2 SMNVEV come from the germline V gene (reference sequence). This CDR3 comprises 12 residues. V was pared by 5 bases and J by 2 bases, with 6 bases between. The CDR3 DNA follows: TGTGCCAGCAGTACAGGGAACTATGGCTACACCTTC. It codes for CASSTGNYGYTF.

V usage is TRBV11-2 and J usage is TRBJ1-5; a possible D gene is TRBD1 (6 bases). The CDR3 covers 15 residues. V lost 4 bases, J lost 7 bases, and 17 bases lay in between. The germline gives CDR1 SGHAT, CDR2 FQNNGV. The DNA for the CDR3 is TGTGCCAGCAGCTCTTTACAGGGTATCGGACAGCCCCAGCATTTT. Its protein is CASSSLQGIGQPQHF.

The chain uses TRBV18 and TRBJ1-3; D is possibly TRBD1 (6 bases). This CDR3 contains 13 residues. V gave up 6 bases and J gave up 4 bases, with 10 bases separating them. In germline, CDR1 is KGHSH, CDR2 LQKENI. This CDR3 is CASSPGQGNTIYF. In DNA form, the CDR3 reads TGTGCCAGCTCCCCTGGACAGGGAAACACCATATATTTT.

The J gene is TRBJ1-2, the V gene TRBV11-3; D gene ambiguous. Germline CDR1 is SGHNT and CDR2 is YENEEA. V lost 5 bases to trimming and J lost 1 base, with 5 bases between them. The CDR3 has 12 amino acids. CDR3 DNA sequence: TGTGCCAGCAGCCACTATAACTATGGCTACACCTTC. Its protein is CASSHYNYGYTF. The full variable domain, in which reference TRBV11-3 and TRBJ1-2 provide the parts outside the CDR3, is EAGVVQSPRYKIIEKKQPVAFWCNPISGHNTLYWYLQNLGQGPELLIRYENEEAVDDSQLPKDRFSAERLKGVDSTLKIQPAELGDSAVYLCASSHYNYGYTFGSGTRLTVV.

The chain combines TRBV7-6 with TRBJ2-2, with 9 nucleotides matching TRBD1. The CDR3 totals 16 residues. CDR1 is SGHVS, CDR2 FNYEAQ, per germline. The ends lost 5 bases at V and 1 base at J; junction bases unmatched: 5. The CDR3 bases are TGTGCCAGCAGCGAGGGGACAGGGCAGAACACCGGGGAGCTGTTTTTT. Translated, it gives CASSEGTGQNTGELFF.

The genes are TRBV28 and TRBJ2-2; no reliable D call. This CDR3 comprises 12 residues. Trimming took 6 bases from V and 3 from J, leaving 5 bases between them. Germline V gives CDR1 MDHEN, CDR2 SYDVKM. CDR3 sequence reads: CASSSDTGELFF. The CDR3, as DNA: TGTGCCAGCAGCTCCGACACCGGGGAGCTGTTTTTT.

This clone was detected a few times. The rearrangement joins TRBV2 to TRBJ2-6; TRBD1 matches 9 bases. This CDR3 comprises 17 residues. CDR1 is SNHLY, CDR2 FYNNEI, per germline. V gave up 5 bases and J gave up 1 base; unmatched junction bases: 6. CDR3 DNA sequence: TGTGCCAGCAGTACCGGGACAGGGAGGTCTGGGGCCAACGTCCTGACTTTC. Protein: CASSTGTGRSGANVLTF.

There are a few counts of this clone. CDR3 sequence: CASQLDNTEAFF. As DNA, the CDR3 is TGTGCCAGTCAGCTAGATAACACTGAAGCTTTCTTT. The chain has TRBV7-9 and TRBJ1-1; D not resolved. Looked up from germline, CDR1 is SEHNR and CDR2 is FQNEAQ (reference sequence). Trimming removed 9 bases at V and 2 bases at J, with 10 bases between. The CDR3 is made up of 12 amino acids.

The chain recombines TRBV9 with TRBJ2-1, with 7 bases matching TRBD2. Losses at the gene ends were 3 bases for V and 3 bases for J; bases not matched to a gene: 9. The CDR3 is made up of 16 amino acids. Germline CDR1 and CDR2: SGDLS and YYNGEE. The chain's CDR3 is CASSALGLAVYNEQFF. Here the CDR3 DNA reads TGTGCCAGCAGCGCCTTAGGGCTAGCGGTCTACAATGAGCAGTTCTTC. Full variable domain (remainder filled in from reference TRBV9 and TRBJ2-1): DSGVTQTPKHLITATGQRVTLRCSPRSGDLSVYWYQQSLDQGLQFLIQYYNGEERAKGNILERFSAQQFPDLHSELNLSSLELGDSALYFCASSALGLAVYNEQFFGPGTRLTVL.

Only one count was recorded for this clone. This sequence joins TRBV15 and TRBJ2-7; maybe TRBD1 (5 bases). This CDR3 comprises 18 residues. The germline V gene has CDR1 LNHNV and CDR2 YYDKDF (reference sequence). The V end was cut by 0 bases, the J end by 4 bases, with 22 bases between. The DNA of the CDR3 is TGTGCCACCAGCAGAGACAGGGCCCCCTTGGCGTCCCGTTACGAGCAGTACGTC. Residues: CATSRDRAPLASRYEQYV.

The V gene is TRBV13, the J gene TRBJ1-1, with D maybe TRBD1 (5 bases). CDR1 is PRHDT and CDR2 is FYEKMQ in the germline V gene (reference sequence). The CDR3 is 15 amino acids. V lost 4 bases and J lost 11, with 23 bases in between. CDR3 bases: TGTGCCAGCAGCTCTCCGGGACTCTGGTTAAGGTCCGCTTTCTTT. The encoded protein is CASSSPGLWLRSAFF.

The rearrangement uses TRBV5-1 and TRBJ1-1; 10 nucleotides match TRBD1. Looked up from germline, CDR1 is SGHRS and CDR2 is YFSETQ. The length of the CDR3 is 13 residues. V shed 8 bases and J 3 bases; nucleotides not matched to a gene: 4. CDR3 coding DNA: TGCGCCAGTATGACAGGGGGCGACACTGAAGCTTTCTTT. Residues: CASMTGGDTEAFF.